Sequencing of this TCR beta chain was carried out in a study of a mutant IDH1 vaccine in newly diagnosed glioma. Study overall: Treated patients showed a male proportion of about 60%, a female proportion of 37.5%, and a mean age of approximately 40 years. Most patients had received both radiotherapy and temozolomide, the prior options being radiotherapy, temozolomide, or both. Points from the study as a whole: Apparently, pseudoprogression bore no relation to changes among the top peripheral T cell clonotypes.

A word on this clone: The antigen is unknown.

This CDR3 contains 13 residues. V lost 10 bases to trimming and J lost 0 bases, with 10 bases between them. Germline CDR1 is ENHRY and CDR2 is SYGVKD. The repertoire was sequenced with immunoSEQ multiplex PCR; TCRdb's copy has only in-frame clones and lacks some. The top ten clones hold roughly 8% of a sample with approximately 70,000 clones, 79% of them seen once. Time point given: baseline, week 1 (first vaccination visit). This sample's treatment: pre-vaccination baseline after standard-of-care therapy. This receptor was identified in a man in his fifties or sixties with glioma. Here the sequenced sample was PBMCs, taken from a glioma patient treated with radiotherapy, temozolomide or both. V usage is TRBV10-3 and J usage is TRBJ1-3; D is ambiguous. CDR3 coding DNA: TGTGCCACCACAGCGAGCTCTGGAAACACCATATATTTT. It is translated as CATTASSGNTIYF.